One and the same sample provided the 25 T cell receptor beta chains below, sequenced in a study of cytomegalovirus exposure and HLA in healthy donors. A multiplex PCR was run with 60 Vbeta primers and 13 Jbeta primers. Produced via immunoSEQ multiplex PCR; TCRdb's table is partial and in-frame only. The table has 120,000 or so clones, 81% seen once. The specimen sequenced was PBMCs. Receptor source: a young man in good health and CMV-seronegative.

The chain couples TRBV5-1 to TRBJ1-1; 7 bases line up with TRBD1. CDR3 length: 15 residues. J gave up 7 bases and V 2 bases, and 11 bases lay outside the gene matches. Per the germline V gene, CDR1 is SGHRS and CDR2 is YFSETQ. Written as DNA, the CDR3 is TGCGCCAGCAGCTTCGGAGACAGGGACCACGGTGAAGCTTTCTTT. Translated: CASSFGDRDHGEAFF.

V and J are TRBV9 and TRBJ1-1, with D possibly being TRBD1 (6 bases). Deletions cut 6 bases from V and 4 bases from J, with 16 bases between. This CDR3 is 14 amino acids long. Germline-derived CDR1 and CDR2 are SGDLS and YYNGEE. DNA for the CDR3: TGTGCCAGCACCCCCGGGGGGGCGGGCACTGAAGCTTTCTTT. This gives the protein CASTPGGAGTEAFF.

The rearrangement joins TRBV7-9 to TRBJ1-1; D is uncertain. Trimming shortened V by 5 bases and J by 5 bases, and 6 bases separated the two germline ends. This CDR3 contains 11 residues. Germline V CDR1 and CDR2: SEHNR, FQNEAQ (reference sequence). The CDR3 reads CASSPVTEAFF. CDR3 coding DNA: TGTGCCAGCAGCCCCGTAACTGAAGCTTTCTTT.

The chain links TRBV20-1 to TRBJ1-2; no definite D call. The CDR3 contains 10 residues. Germline lookup yields CDR1 DFQATT and CDR2 SNEGSKA (reference sequence). V was shortened by 6 bases and J by 7 bases, with 9 bases between the two germline ends. The CDR3 spells CSAKESGYTF. The CDR3 DNA sequence: TGCAGTGCGAAAGAGAGTGGCTACACCTTC.

The chain recombines TRBV25-1 with TRBJ2-5, with 8 positions matching TRBD1. CDR1 and CDR2 (germline): MGHDK, SYGVNS. V lost 8 bases, J lost 5 bases, and 13 bases stayed unmatched. The CDR3 totals 15 residues. The CDR3 nucleotides read TGTGCCAGCTCTCTAACAGGGGGTCGGGGGGAGACCCAGTACTTC. This codes for CASSLTGGRGETQYF.

This clone was counted a few times. The gene calls are TRBV7-6 and TRBJ2-1; 16 positions match TRBD2. Trimming took 5 bases from V and 8 from J; bases not matched to a gene: 3. This CDR3 has 15 amino acids. Germline V lookup: CDR1 SGHVS, CDR2 FNYEAQ. The DNA of the CDR3 is TGTGCCAGCAGCGGGACTAGCGGGGGGGCATATGAGCAGTTCTTC. This translates into CASSGTSGGAYEQFF.

The chain joins TRBV21-1 to TRBJ2-6; TRBD2, the table's D call, was not compared with the DNA. TRBV21-1 is tagged as a pseudogene. This CDR3 region has 17 residues. The CDR3: CASSKEGGAAGANVLTF. In DNA, the CDR3 is TGTGCCAGCAGCAAAGAGGGGGGGGCAGCTGGGGCCAACGTCCTGACTTTC.

This chain connects TRBV7-9 to TRBJ2-3; weak D call: TRBD1 (6 bases). Looked up from germline, CDR1 is SEHNR and CDR2 is FQNEAQ (reference sequence). The CDR3 totals 14 residues. The V end was cut by 11 bases, the J end by 5 bases, with 20 bases between. CDR3 sequence: CAGSSEGVIDTQYF. CDR3 sequence (DNA): TGTGCCGGTAGCAGCGAGGGGGTAATAGATACGCAGTATTTT.

V usage is TRBV5-6 and J usage is TRBJ1-2, with 8 positions matching TRBD1. V lost 1 base, J lost 4 bases, and 9 bases stayed unmatched. The CDR3 totals 16 residues. Per the germline V gene, CDR1 is SGHDT and CDR2 is YYEEEE. The CDR3 coding sequence is TGTGCCAGCAGCTTGTTTACCACAGGGGGGATCTATGGCTACACCTTC. Residues: CASSLFTTGGIYGYTF.

The rearrangement links TRBV6-6 to TRBJ2-1; 8 nucleotides agree with TRBD2. The V gene end was trimmed by 6 bases and the J gene end by 6 bases; junction bases not matched to a gene: 10. CDR1 and CDR2 (germline): MNHNY, SVGAGI (reference sequence). The CDR3 runs to 15 residues. The CDR3 region is CASRTSTGGPNEQFF. The CDR3 DNA is TGTGCCAGCAGGACCTCTACGGGGGGGCCCAATGAGCAGTTCTTC.

V is TRBV7-9 and J is TRBJ2-7, with D hard to call. CDR1 is SEHNR, CDR2 FQNEAQ, per germline (reference sequence). Trimming cost V 1 base and J 1 base, with 11 bases left between them. The CDR3 is 15 residues long. CDR3 amino acids: CASSLGGSRSYEQYF. CDR3 in DNA: TGTGCCAGCAGCTTAGGAGGCAGTCGATCCTACGAGCAGTACTTC.

The J gene is TRBJ2-7, the V gene TRBV7-9, with 9 bases fitting TRBD2. After removal of 0 bases from V and 1 base from J, the junction contained 1 base not matched to a gene. This CDR3 is 15 amino acids long. The V gene's germline CDR1 is SEHNR and CDR2 FQNEAQ (reference sequence). The CDR3 sequence: CASSLASGGSYEQYF. The CDR3 region has the DNA TGTGCCAGCAGCTTAGCTAGCGGGGGATCCTACGAGCAGTACTTC.

V gene TRBV7-6 combines with J gene TRBJ2-3, with 11 positions matching TRBD2. This CDR3 is built from 16 residues. Per the germline V gene, CDR1 is SGHVS and CDR2 is FNYEAQ. V was pared by 1 base and J by 4 bases, with 4 bases of the junction left unmatched. CDR3 sequence reads: CASSLDLAGGADTQYF. The CDR3, as DNA: TGTGCCAGCAGCTTAGACCTAGCGGGGGGAGCAGATACGCAGTATTTT.

The rearrangement joins TRBV5-6 to TRBJ1-4; TRBD1 aligns across 8 bases. The V gene end was trimmed by 3 bases and the J gene end by 8 bases; junction bases not matched to a gene: 6. CDR3 length: 14 residues. CDR1 SGHDT and CDR2 YYEEEE come from the germline V gene. The CDR3 region is CASSSTGGREKLFF. The CDR3 DNA sequence: TGTGCCAGCAGCTCCACAGGGGGACGGGAAAAACTGTTTTTT.

V gene TRBV19 combines with J gene TRBJ1-2; the match to TRBD1 covers 8 bases. This CDR3 region has 16 residues. Germline CDR1 and CDR2: LNHDA and SQIVND (reference sequence). V lost 3 bases, J lost 7 bases, and 13 bases stayed unmatched. CDR3 sequence: CASSIWSTDRERGYTF. The CDR3 DNA reads TGTGCCAGTAGTATCTGGTCCACGGACAGGGAGCGTGGCTACACCTTC.

The V call is TRBV7-3, the J call TRBJ2-1; 8 bases are shared with TRBD1. V lost 5 bases, J lost 3 bases, and 6 bases stayed unmatched. CDR1 and CDR2 from the germline V gene are SGHTA and FQGTGA. The CDR3 extends over 15 amino acids. This CDR3 is CASSLFGQGYNEQFF. The CDR3, as DNA: TGTGCCAGCAGCCTCTTCGGACAGGGCTACAATGAGCAGTTCTTC.

J is TRBJ1-2 and V is TRBV11-2; TRBD1 is a possible D gene (5 bases). Trimming removed 5 bases at V and 4 bases at J, with 17 bases between. Germline-derived CDR1 and CDR2 are SGHAT and FQNNGV. This CDR3 comprises 15 residues. CDR3 nucleotide sequence: TGTGCCAGCAGCCCAAAGCTGTGGCAGGGCTATGGCTACACCTTC. Translation gives CASSPKLWQGYGYTF.

The chain is built from TRBV19 and TRBJ2-7; 7 positions match TRBD1. Germline V lookup: CDR1 LNHDA, CDR2 SQIVND (reference sequence). Trimming cost V 5 bases and J 6 bases; bases outside gene matches: 4. This CDR3 region has 12 residues. The CDR3 reads CASSLGQSEQYF. The DNA for the CDR3 is TGTGCCAGTAGTTTGGGACAGAGCGAGCAGTACTTC.

This clone was seen more than once but under ten times. The V call is TRBV5-6, the J call TRBJ1-4; 8 positions match TRBD1. Germline CDR1 SGHDT, CDR2 YYEEEE. The J segment lost 7 bases and the V segment lost 4 bases, leaving 9 bases of the junction unmatched. The CDR3 is made up of 15 amino acids. The CDR3 loop is CASSRWDRIAEKLFF. The CDR3 DNA sequence: TGTGCCAGCAGCCGGTGGGACAGGATTGCTGAAAAACTGTTTTTT.

In this sample, this clone turned up a few times. The same CDR3 also results from other DNA sequences found in this sample. The chain is built from TRBV27 and TRBJ2-3, with D unresolved. Germline loops: CDR1 MNHEY, CDR2 SMNVEV (reference sequence). V was shortened by 2 bases and J by 0 bases, with 3 bases between the two germline ends. CDR3 length equals 13 residues. The CDR3 region is CASSLTSTDTQYF. The CDR3 DNA follows: TGTGCCAGCAGTTTAACTAGCACAGATACGCAGTATTTT.

The CDR3, as DNA: TGTGCCAGCAGCCAATACTTTACACAGGGGGCCGGCGAGCAGTACTTC. Amino acids: CASSQYFTQGAGEQYF. The chain uses TRBV7-2 and TRBJ2-7; 9 bases line up with TRBD1. The CDR3 is made up of 16 amino acids. V shed 5 bases, J shed 6 bases, and the junction held 14 bases outside the gene matches. Per the germline V gene, CDR1 is SGHTA and CDR2 is FQGNSA.

This rearrangement joins TRBV6-1 to TRBJ1-5, with TRBD1 matching 9 bases. The junction had 5 bases not matched to a gene; V was cut back by 10 bases and J by 4 bases. Germline loops: CDR1 MNHNS, CDR2 SASEGT. The CDR3 contains 13 residues. The CDR3 DNA is TGTGCCATCGGACAGGGGATAAATCAGCCCCAGCATTTT. Its translation is CAIGQGINQPQHF.

In this sample, this clone turned up a few times. The V gene is TRBV19, the J gene TRBJ1-2; 10 bases line up with TRBD1. Per germline, CDR1 LNHDA and CDR2 SQIVND (reference sequence). V lost 4 bases to trimming and J lost 5 bases; unmatched junction nucleotides: 7. The CDR3 is made up of 15 amino acids. The CDR3 reads CASSNRDRGSYGYTF. CDR3 nucleotide sequence: TGTGCCAGTAGTAACCGGGACAGGGGTTCTTATGGCTACACCTTC.

The chain is built from TRBV10-2 and TRBJ2-7; 7 positions match TRBD1. From germline, CDR1 is WSHSY and CDR2 SAAADI. This CDR3 contains 13 residues. The V and J ends lost 7 bases and 2 bases, in that order; junction bases with no gene match: 5. The CDR3 DNA follows: TGCGCCAGCAACCGGCAGGGGGCCTACGAGCAGTACTTC. It is translated as CASNRQGAYEQYF.

The rearrangement uses TRBV27 and TRBJ2-7, with 12 bases that match TRBD1. The CDR3 runs 14 residues. V dropped 6 bases and J dropped 4; count of bases not matched to a gene: 4. CDR1 is MNHEY, CDR2 SMNVEV, per germline (reference sequence). Written as DNA, the CDR3 is TGTGCCAGCAGGGGACAGGGGGCTATTTACGAGCAGTACTTC. It yields the protein CASRGQGAIYEQYF.